This TCR beta chain was recovered during a study of blood T cell repertoires in COVID-19. Per the study methods: Nucleated cell number was recorded as an estimate derived from reference gene primer amplification. Here immunoSEQ multiplex PCR was the method, and the copy in TCRdb shows in-frame clones only, minus some. The DNA gave D and trimming, while V, J and clone size come from that table. The sample lists over 200,000 clones; under 90% were seen once. The CDR3 spans 14 residues. Trimming at V came to 5 bases and at J to 7 bases, leaving 6 bases not matched to a gene. CDR1 is MNHEY, CDR2 SVGAGI, per germline.

The chain links TRBV6-5 to TRBJ2-1; 9 positions agree with TRBD2. The receptor was isolated from an elderly woman with active or convalescent COVID-19. Sequencing was done on a sample of peripheral blood. This chain's CDR3 is CASSPWTSVNEQFF. The CDR3 region has the DNA TGTGCCAGCAGTCCCTGGACTAGCGTTAATGAGCAGTTCTTC.